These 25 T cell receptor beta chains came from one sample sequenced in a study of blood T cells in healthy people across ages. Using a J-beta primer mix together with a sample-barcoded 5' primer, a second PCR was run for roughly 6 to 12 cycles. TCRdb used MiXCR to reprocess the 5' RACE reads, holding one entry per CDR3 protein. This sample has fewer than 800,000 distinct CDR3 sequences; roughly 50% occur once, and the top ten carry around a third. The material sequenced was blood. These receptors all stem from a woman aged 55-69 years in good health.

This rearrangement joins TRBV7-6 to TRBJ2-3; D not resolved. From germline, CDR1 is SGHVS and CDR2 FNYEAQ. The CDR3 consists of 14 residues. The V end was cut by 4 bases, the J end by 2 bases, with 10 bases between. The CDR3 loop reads CASSSRPPTDTQYF. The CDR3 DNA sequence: TGTGCCAGCAGCTCCAGACCCCCCACAGATACGCAGTATTTT.

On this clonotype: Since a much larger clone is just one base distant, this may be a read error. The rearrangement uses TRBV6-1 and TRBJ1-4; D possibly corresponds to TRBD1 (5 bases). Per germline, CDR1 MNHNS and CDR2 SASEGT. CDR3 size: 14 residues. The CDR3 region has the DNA TGTGCCAGCAGTATTCAGGGAACTAATGAAAAACCGTTTTTT. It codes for CASSIQGTNEKPFF.

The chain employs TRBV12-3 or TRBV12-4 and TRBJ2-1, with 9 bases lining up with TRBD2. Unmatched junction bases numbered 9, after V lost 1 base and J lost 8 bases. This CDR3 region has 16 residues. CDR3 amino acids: CASSLGLREGRDEQFF. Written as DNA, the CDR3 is TGTGCCAGCAGTTTAGGATTGCGGGAGGGCCGAGATGAGCAGTTCTTC.

CDR3 DNA: TGCAGCGTTTGGTGGACGAACACTGAAGCTTTCTTT. Translated, it gives CSVWWTNTEAFF. V and J are TRBV29-1 and TRBJ1-1; no clear D gene. The CDR3 sequence is 12 residues long. The germline gives CDR1 SQVTM, CDR2 ANQGSEA. Trimming removed 5 bases from V and 1 base from J, with 8 bases in between.

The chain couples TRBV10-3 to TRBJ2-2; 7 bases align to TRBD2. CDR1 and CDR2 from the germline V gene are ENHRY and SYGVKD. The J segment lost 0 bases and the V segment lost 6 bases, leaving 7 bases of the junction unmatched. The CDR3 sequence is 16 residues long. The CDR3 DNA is TGTGCCATCAGGAGGGCTAGCGGCACGAACACCGGGGAGCTGTTTTTT. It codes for CAIRRASGTNTGELFF.

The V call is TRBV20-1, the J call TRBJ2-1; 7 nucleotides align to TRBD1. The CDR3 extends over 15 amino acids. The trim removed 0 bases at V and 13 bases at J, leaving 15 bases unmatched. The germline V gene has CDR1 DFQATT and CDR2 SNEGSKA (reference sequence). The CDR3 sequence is CSARDLSRDSAKQFF. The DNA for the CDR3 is TGCAGTGCTAGAGATCTTAGTCGGGACAGCGCCAAACAGTTCTTC.

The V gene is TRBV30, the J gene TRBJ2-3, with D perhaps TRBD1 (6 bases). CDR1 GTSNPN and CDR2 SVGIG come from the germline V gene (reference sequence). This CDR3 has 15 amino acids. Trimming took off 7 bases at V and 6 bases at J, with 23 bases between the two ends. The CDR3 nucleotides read TGTGCCTCGAAACAGGGTTACTCACATCGGGATACGCAGTATTTT. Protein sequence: CASKQGYSHRDTQYF. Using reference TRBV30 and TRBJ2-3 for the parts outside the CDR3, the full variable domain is SQTIHQWPATLVQPVGSPLSLECTVEGTSNPNLYWYRQAAGRGLQLLFYSVGIGQISSEVPQNLSASRPQDRQFILSSKKLLLSDSGFYLCASKQGYSHRDTQYFGPGTRLTVL.

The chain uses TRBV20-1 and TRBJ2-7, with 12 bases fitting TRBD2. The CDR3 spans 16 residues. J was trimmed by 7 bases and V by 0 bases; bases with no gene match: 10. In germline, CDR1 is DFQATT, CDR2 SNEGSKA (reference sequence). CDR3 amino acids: CSARDPRLAGADEQYF. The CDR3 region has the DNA TGCAGTGCTAGAGACCCGCGACTAGCGGGAGCCGATGAGCAGTACTTC.

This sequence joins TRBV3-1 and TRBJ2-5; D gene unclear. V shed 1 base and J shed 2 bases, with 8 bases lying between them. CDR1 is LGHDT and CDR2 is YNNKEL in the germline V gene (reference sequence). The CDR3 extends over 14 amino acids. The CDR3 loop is CASSQGAEQETQYF. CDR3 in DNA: TGTGCCAGCAGCCAAGGGGCGGAACAAGAGACCCAGTACTTC.

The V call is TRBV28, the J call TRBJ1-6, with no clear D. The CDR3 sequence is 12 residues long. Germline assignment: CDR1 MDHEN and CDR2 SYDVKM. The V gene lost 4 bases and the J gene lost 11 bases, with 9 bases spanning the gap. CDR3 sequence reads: CASSSPPAPLHF. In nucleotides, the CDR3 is TGTGCCAGCAGTTCACCGCCTGCACCCCTCCACTTT.

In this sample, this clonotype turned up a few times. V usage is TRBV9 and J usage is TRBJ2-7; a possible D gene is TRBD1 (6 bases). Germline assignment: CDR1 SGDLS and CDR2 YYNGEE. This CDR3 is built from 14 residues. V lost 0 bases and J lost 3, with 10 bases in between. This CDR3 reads CASSVDPGDYEQYF. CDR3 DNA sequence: TGTGCCAGCAGCGTAGATCCAGGGGACTACGAGCAGTACTTC.

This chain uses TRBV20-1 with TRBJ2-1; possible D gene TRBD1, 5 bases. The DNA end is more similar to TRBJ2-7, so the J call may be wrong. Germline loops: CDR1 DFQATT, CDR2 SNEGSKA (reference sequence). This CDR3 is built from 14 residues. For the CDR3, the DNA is TGCAGTGCTAGAACAGGTCTGTCCTACAATGAGCAGTACTTC. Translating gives CSARTGLSYNEQYF.

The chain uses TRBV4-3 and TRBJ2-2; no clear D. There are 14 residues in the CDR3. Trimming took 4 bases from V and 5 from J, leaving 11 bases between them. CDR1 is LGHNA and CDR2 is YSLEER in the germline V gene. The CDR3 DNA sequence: TGCGCCAGCAGCCGAGCCTTATGGACCGGGGAGCTGTTTTTT. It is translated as CASSRALWTGELFF.

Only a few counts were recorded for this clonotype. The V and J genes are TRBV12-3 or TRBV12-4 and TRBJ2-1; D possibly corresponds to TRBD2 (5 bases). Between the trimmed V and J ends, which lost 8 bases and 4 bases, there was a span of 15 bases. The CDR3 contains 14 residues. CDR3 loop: CASGFREGYNEQFF. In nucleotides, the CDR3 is TGTGCCAGCGGATTTCGGGAAGGATACAATGAGCAGTTCTTC.

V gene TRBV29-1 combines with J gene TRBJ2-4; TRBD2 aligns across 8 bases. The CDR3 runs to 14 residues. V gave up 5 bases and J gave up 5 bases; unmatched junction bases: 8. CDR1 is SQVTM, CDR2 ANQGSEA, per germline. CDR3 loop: CSVQRSGSENIQYF. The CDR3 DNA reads TGCAGCGTTCAGAGGAGCGGGAGCGAAAACATTCAGTACTTC.

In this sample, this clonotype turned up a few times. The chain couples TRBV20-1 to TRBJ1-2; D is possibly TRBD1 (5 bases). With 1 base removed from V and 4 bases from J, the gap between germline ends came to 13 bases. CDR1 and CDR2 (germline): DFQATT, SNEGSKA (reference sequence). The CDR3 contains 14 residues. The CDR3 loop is CSARAAGLSYGYTF. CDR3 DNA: TGCAGTGCTAGAGCGGCGGGACTGAGCTATGGCTACACCTTC.

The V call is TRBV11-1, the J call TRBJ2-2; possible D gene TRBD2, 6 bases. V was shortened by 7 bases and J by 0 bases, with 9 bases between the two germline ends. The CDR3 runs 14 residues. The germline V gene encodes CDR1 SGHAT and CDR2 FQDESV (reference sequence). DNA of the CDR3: TGTGCCAGCAAGGAGGGAACGAACACCGGGGAGCTGTTTTTT. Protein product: CASKEGTNTGELFF.

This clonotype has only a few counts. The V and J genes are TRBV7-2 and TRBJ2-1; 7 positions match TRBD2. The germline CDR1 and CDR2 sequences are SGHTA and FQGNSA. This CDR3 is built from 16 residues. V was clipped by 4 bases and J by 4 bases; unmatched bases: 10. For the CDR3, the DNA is TGTGCCAGCAGCTCCGTAGCGGGTGGAACTTACAATGAGCAGTTCTTC. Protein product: CASSSVAGGTYNEQFF.

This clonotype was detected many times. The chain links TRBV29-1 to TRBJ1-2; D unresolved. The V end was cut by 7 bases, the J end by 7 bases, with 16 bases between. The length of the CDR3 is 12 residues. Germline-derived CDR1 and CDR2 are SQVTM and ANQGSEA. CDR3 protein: CSGGTATGGYTF. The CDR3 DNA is TGCAGCGGGGGTACCGCCACGGGTGGCTACACCTTC.

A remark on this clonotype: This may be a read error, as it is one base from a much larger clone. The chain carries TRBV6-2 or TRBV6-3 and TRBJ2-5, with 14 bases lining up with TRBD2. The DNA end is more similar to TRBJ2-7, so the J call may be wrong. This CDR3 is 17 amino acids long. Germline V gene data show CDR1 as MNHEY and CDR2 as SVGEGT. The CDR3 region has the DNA TGTGCCAGCAGTCTAGGACTAGCGGGAGGCCACACCCACGAGCAGTACTTC. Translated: CASSLGLAGGHTHEQYF.

Written as DNA, the CDR3 is TGTGCCAGCAGTGGAAATTTTAGGGAAAAACTGTTTTTT. Protein: CASSGNFREKLFF. The V gene is TRBV2, the J gene TRBJ1-4, with no clear D. The germline V gene has CDR1 SNHLY and CDR2 FYNNEI. The CDR3 spans 13 residues. V was shortened by 4 bases and J by 8 bases, with 11 bases between the two germline ends.

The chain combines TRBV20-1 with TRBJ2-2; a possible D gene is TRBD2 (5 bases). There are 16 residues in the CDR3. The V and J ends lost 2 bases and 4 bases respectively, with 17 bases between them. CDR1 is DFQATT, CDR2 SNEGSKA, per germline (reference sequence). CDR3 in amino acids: CSARRGPTRSTGELFF. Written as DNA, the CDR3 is TGCAGTGCTAGAAGAGGGCCCACGCGAAGCACCGGGGAGCTGTTTTTT.

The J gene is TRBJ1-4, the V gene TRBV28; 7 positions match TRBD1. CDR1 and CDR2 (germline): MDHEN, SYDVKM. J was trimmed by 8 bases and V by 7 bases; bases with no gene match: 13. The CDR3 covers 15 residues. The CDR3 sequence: CASTSQGGPREKLFF. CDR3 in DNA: TGTGCCAGCACTTCCCAGGGGGGCCCGAGGGAAAAACTGTTTTTT.

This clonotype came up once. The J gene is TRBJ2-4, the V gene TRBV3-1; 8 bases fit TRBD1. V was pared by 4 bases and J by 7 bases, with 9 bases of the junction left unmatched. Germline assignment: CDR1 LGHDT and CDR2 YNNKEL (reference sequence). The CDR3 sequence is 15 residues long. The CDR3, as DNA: TGTGCCAGCAGCCGCCGATTGGGACAGGCCAACATTCAGTACTTC. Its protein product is CASSRRLGQANIQYF. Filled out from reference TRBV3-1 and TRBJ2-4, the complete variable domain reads DTAVSQTPKYLVTQMGNDKSIKCEQNLGHDTMYWYKQDSKKFLKIMFSYNNKELIINETVPNRFSPKSPDKAHLNLHINSLELGDSAVYFCASSRRLGQANIQYFGAGTRLSVL.

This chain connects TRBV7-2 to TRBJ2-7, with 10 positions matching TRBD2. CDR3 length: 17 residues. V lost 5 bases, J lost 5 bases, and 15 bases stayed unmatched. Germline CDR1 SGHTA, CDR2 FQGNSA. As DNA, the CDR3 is TGTGCCAGCAGCATGGGACGAGCGGGAGGGAAGAGGGACGAGCAGTACTTC. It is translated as CASSMGRAGGKRDEQYF.